Following are 20 T cell receptor beta chains from one sample sequenced in a study of blood T cell repertoires in COVID-19. Assay used: immunoSEQ multiplex PCR; TCRdb lists only in-frame clones, some missing. The sample consists of approximately 290,000 clones, roughly 88% of them appearing once. Sequencing was carried out using peripheral blood. The receptors shown here come from a human donor with COVID-19, enrolled during active disease. The donor label of this sample is uncertain.

This chain connects TRBV3-1 (or the pseudogene TRBV3-2) to TRBJ2-7; possibly TRBD2 for D (5 bases). CDR1 is LGHDT, CDR2 YNNKEL, per germline (reference sequence). The CDR3 totals 14 residues. V lost 3 bases to trimming and J lost 2 bases, with 11 bases between them. The CDR3 DNA reads as TGTGCCAGCAGCCACCTAGGGAGCACCTACGAGCAGTACTTC. Protein sequence: CASSHLGSTYEQYF.

This chain links TRBV30 with TRBJ1-5; possibly TRBD1 for D (6 bases). The germline CDR1 and CDR2 sequences are GTSNPN and SVGIG (reference sequence). The CDR3 covers 17 residues. The ends were cut back, 3 bases at V and 7 bases at J, with 25 bases in the middle. DNA for the CDR3: TGTGCCTGGAGCATTAACAGGGTGACGGGTACTTACCAGCCCCAGCATTTT. Its translation: CAWSINRVTGTYQPQHF.

Written as DNA, the CDR3 is TGTGCCAGCAGCCTGGGACAGGCCCTGTCCCCCTGGCAGTTCTTC. It codes for CASSLGQALSPWQFF. The chain recombines TRBV7-8 with TRBJ2-1, with 8 positions matching TRBD1. Germline V gene lookup returns CDR1 SGHVS and CDR2 FQNEAQ. CDR3 size: 15 residues. The junction had 15 bases not matched to a gene; V was cut back by 5 bases and J by 12 bases.

The rearrangement joins TRBV5-4 to TRBJ1-3, with D unclear. This CDR3 region has 15 residues. Germline V gene sequence: CDR1 SGHNT, CDR2 YYREEE (reference sequence). The V gene lost 2 bases and the J gene lost 2 bases, with 11 bases spanning the gap. Here the CDR3 reads CASSLVGSAGNTIYF. CDR3 nucleotide sequence: TGTGCCAGCAGCTTAGTAGGGAGCGCTGGAAACACCATATATTTT.

This clone was found a few times. The rearrangement joins TRBV5-4 to TRBJ2-1; 7 nucleotides line up with TRBD2. Looked up from germline, CDR1 is SGHNT and CDR2 is YYREEE (reference sequence). The CDR3 loop spans 15 amino acids. J lost 8 bases, V lost 2 bases, and 10 bases had no gene match. The DNA of the CDR3 is TGTGCCAGCAGCTTCGCGAGCGGGATTGGGCATGAGCAGTTCTTC. Its protein product is CASSFASGIGHEQFF.

This chain uses TRBV18 with TRBJ1-5; D is undetermined. The V end lost 2 bases, the J end lost 6 bases, and 11 bases lay between the germline ends. The CDR3 length is 14 residues. From germline, CDR1 is KGHSH and CDR2 LQKENI. The CDR3 protein is CASSPTGVGQPQHF. As DNA, the CDR3 is TGTGCCAGCTCACCAACGGGTGTCGGTCAGCCCCAGCATTTT.

The chain carries TRBV5-1 and TRBJ2-3; TRBD2 aligns across 9 bases. Germline V lookup: CDR1 SGHRS, CDR2 YFSETQ. Trimming at V came to 3 bases and at J to 0 bases, leaving 5 bases not matched to a gene. This CDR3 has 16 residues. CDR3 coding DNA: TGCGCCAGCAGCTGGACCGGGACTAGCAGCACAGATACGCAGTATTTT. Amino acid sequence: CASSWTGTSSTDTQYF.

V is TRBV29-1 and J is TRBJ2-7; D is perhaps TRBD2 (7 bases). The CDR3 is 13 amino acids. The germline V and J ends were trimmed by 6 bases and 5 bases, with 17 bases remaining between them. CDR1 SQVTM and CDR2 ANQGSEA come from the germline V gene. CDR3 DNA: TGCAGCGTCAAAGAGTGGGGGGGCCACGAGCAGTACTTC. As protein: CSVKEWGGHEQYF.

V usage is TRBV9 and J usage is TRBJ2-7, with D possibly TRBD2 on 6 matching bases. V lost 0 bases, J lost 0 bases, and 16 bases lay in between. The germline V gene encodes CDR1 SGDLS and CDR2 YYNGEE. The CDR3 extends over 17 amino acids. In DNA form, the CDR3 reads TGTGCCAGCAGCGTAGAGGTTAGCGGAGCCATCTCCTACGAGCAGTACTTC. It yields the protein CASSVEVSGAISYEQYF.

This clone occurred a few times. The chain links TRBV7-2 to TRBJ1-6; D is ambiguous. This CDR3 region has 16 residues. Trimming stripped 5 bases from V and 0 bases from J, with 11 bases between. CDR1 is SGHTA and CDR2 is FQGNSA in the germline V gene. CDR3 nucleotide sequence: TGTGCCAGCAGCACCGACGGGAGCTCCTATAATTCACCCCTCCACTTT. Translating gives CASSTDGSSYNSPLHF.

In DNA form, the CDR3 reads TGTGCCAGCAGTGGGACAGGGAATAGCAATCAGCCCCAGCATTTT. Amino acid sequence: CASSGTGNSNQPQHF. This rearrangement joins TRBV2 to TRBJ1-5; 8 positions agree with TRBD1. Germline lookup yields CDR1 SNHLY and CDR2 FYNNEI. The CDR3 runs to 15 residues. The ends lost 4 bases at V and 0 bases at J; junction bases unmatched: 2. Complete variable domain (other parts from reference TRBV2 and TRBJ1-5): EPEVTQTPSHQVTQMGQEVILRCVPISNHLYFYWYRQILGQKVEFLVSFYNNEISEKSEIFDDQFSVERPDGSNFTLKIRSTKLEDSAMYFCASSGTGNSNQPQHFGDGTRLSIL.

The rearrangement links TRBV27 to TRBJ2-1; TRBD1 is a possible D gene (6 bases). This CDR3 is 15 amino acids long. CDR1 is MNHEY, CDR2 SMNVEV, per germline (reference sequence). V lost 2 bases, J lost 0 bases, and 8 bases lay in between. CDR3 protein: CASSLQGSSYNEQFF. The CDR3 nucleotides are TGTGCCAGCAGTTTACAGGGGAGCTCCTACAATGAGCAGTTCTTC.

This chain connects TRBV11-3 to TRBJ2-7; 7 positions match TRBD2. The germline gives CDR1 SGHNT, CDR2 YENEEA. The CDR3 totals 12 residues. Trimming took 1 base from V and 9 from J; bases not matched to a gene: 3. CDR3 amino acids: CASSLAGGVQYF. The CDR3 DNA sequence: TGTGCCAGCAGCTTAGCGGGAGGTGTGCAGTACTTC.

In this sample, this clone turned up once. This chain connects TRBV2 to TRBJ2-5, with TRBD1 matching 10 bases. In germline, CDR1 is SNHLY, CDR2 FYNNEI. The junction had 14 bases not matched to a gene; V was cut back by 11 bases and J by 2 bases. This CDR3 is built from 16 residues. The CDR3 DNA reads as TGTGCCCAATCAAGTATAGGGACAGGGGCGCAAGAGACCCAGTACTTC. This translates into CAQSSIGTGAQETQYF.

This clone occurred once. This chain uses TRBV11-3 with TRBJ2-2, with TRBD1 matching over 7 bases. J was trimmed by 7 bases and V by 2 bases; bases with no gene match: 7. This CDR3 spans 15 amino acids. Germline V gene data show CDR1 as SGHNT and CDR2 as YENEEA. This CDR3 reads CASSLRQGVGGELFF. CDR3 sequence (DNA): TGTGCCAGCAGCTTAAGACAGGGCGTGGGCGGGGAGCTGTTTTTT.

This rearrangement joins TRBV28 to TRBJ2-2; 7 positions match TRBD1. The J segment lost 2 bases and the V segment lost 2 bases, leaving 5 bases of the junction unmatched. This CDR3 is built from 16 residues. Germline V gene lookup returns CDR1 MDHEN and CDR2 SYDVKM. CDR3 DNA sequence: TGTGCCAGCAGTTTAGTGCAGGGGGTTAACACCGGGGAGCTGTTTTTT. Translation: CASSLVQGVNTGELFF.

The gene calls are TRBV28 and TRBJ1-4; D possibly corresponds to TRBD1 (6 bases). Trimming stripped 6 bases from V and 8 bases from J, with 22 bases between. The length of the CDR3 is 16 residues. Germline-derived CDR1 and CDR2 are MDHEN and SYDVKM. The CDR3 bases are TGTGCCAGCAGCCCCGGGGGGGCAGGACTGGGGGAAAAACTGTTTTTT. Amino acid sequence: CASSPGGAGLGEKLFF.

The chain carries TRBV27 and TRBJ1-4; tentatively, D is TRBD1 (6 bases). V was trimmed by 1 base and J by 8 bases, leaving 14 bases between them. The CDR3 consists of 15 residues. Germline assignment: CDR1 MNHEY and CDR2 SMNVEV (reference sequence). CDR3 sequence reads: CASSLLGQTQEKLFF. The CDR3 region has the DNA TGTGCCAGCAGTTTATTAGGACAGACCCAGGAAAAACTGTTTTTT.

This chain links TRBV20-1 with TRBJ1-1, with 7 nucleotides matching TRBD1. This CDR3 comprises 15 residues. Germline loops: CDR1 DFQATT, CDR2 SNEGSKA (reference sequence). V gave up 3 bases and J gave up 2 bases; unmatched junction bases: 9. Written as DNA, the CDR3 is TGCAGTGCTAGTTCTTTGGGACAGAGAAACACTGAAGCTTTCTTT. Protein: CSASSLGQRNTEAFF.

This clone has only a few counts. V gene TRBV21-1 combines with J gene TRBJ2-7; TRBD2 is the table's D call, not checked against the DNA. TRBV21-1 is tagged as a pseudogene. The CDR3 length is 17 residues. The CDR3 DNA reads TGTGCCAGCATTCTACTAGCGGGAGGGCCTGGCGCCTACGAGCAGTACTTC. The encoded protein is CASILLAGGPGAYEQYF.